This T cell receptor (beta chain) was recovered during a study of T cells in localized non-small cell lung cancer. Turning to this clone: Antigen: not known.

TCRdb's table, derived via immunoSEQ multiplex PCR, lists solely in-frame clones and lacks some. This table has about 48,000 clones, roughly 80% appearing once. Overall study findings and caveats: Adjacent lung held a median 57 of the top 100 tumor clones.

The sample here was peripheral blood, taken before any cancer treatment. This receptor was identified in a man between 40 and 70 years old with stage I squamous cell lung carcinoma.

The CDR3 loop reads CASSVAEAAGNTIYF. In DNA, the CDR3 is TGTGCCAGCAGCGTAGCCGAAGCGGCGGGAAACACCATATATTTT. This sequence joins TRBV9 and TRBJ1-3, with unresolved D. The CDR3 spans 15 residues. Germline-derived CDR1 and CDR2 are SGDLS and YYNGEE. Trimming shortened V by 0 bases and J by 4 bases, and 11 bases separated the two germline ends.